The rows below give T cell receptor beta chains drawn from one sample of a study of OX40 agonist ivuxolimab in advanced cancers. Assay: immunoSEQ multiplex PCR; the TCRdb copy retains only in-frame clones and omits some. The sample has around 80,000 clones, about 85% seen once. The sequenced sample was CD4+ or CD8+ T cells sorted from blood, obtained in a trial of the OX40 agonist ivuxolimab. These TCRs come from an adult with an advanced solid tumor such as melanoma, head and neck, liver or kidney cancer. CDR3s include the opening cysteine and the closing phenylalanine or tryptophan. The order of the fields is J gene, V gene, CDR3 protein.

J: TRBJ2-3
V: TRBV10-3
CDR3: CAISNNPPSTDTQYF

J: TRBJ2-7
V: TRBV7-2
CDR3: CASSLAAGGSYEQYF

J: TRBJ2-1
V: TRBV28
CDR3: CASSPTLAGGPYNEQFF

J: TRBJ2-2
V: TRBV5-8
CDR3: CASSPGRGGPTNTGELFF

J: TRBJ2-1
V: TRBV9
CDR3: CASSAQKEGPLFNEQFF

J: TRBJ2-7
V: TRBV6-5
CDR3: CASSPSSREQYF

J: TRBJ2-3
V: TRBV5-1
CDR3: CASNPGTSPLSTDTQYF

J: TRBJ1-2
V: TRBV4-2
CDR3: CASSRSSGGRTRGPYGYTF

J: TRBJ2-1
V: TRBV14
CDR3: CASSQLTDGVQFF

J: TRBJ2-3
V: TRBV28
CDR3: CASSFSQLGSFLTQYF

J: TRBJ1-1
V: TRBV5-4
CDR3: CASRPPSNTEAFF

J: TRBJ2-7
V: TRBV6-4
CDR3: CASSEPGRATSYEQYF

J: TRBJ2-1
V: TRBV4-2
CDR3: CASSQDGNSHNEQFF

J: TRBJ2-5
V: TRBV28
CDR3: CASSLLVPALRETQYF

J: TRBJ2-2
V: TRBV19
CDR3: CASSSPGATGELFF

J: TRBJ2-7
V: TRBV5-4
CDR3: CASSSNRREQYF

J: TRBJ1-2
V: TRBV5-4
CDR3: CASSWRGQGSGYTF

J: TRBJ1-1
V: TRBV5-1
CDR3: CASSFGAQNTEAFF

J: TRBJ1-5
V: TRBV6-6
CDR3: CASSYVGTDSNQPQHF

J: TRBJ2-3
V: TRBV5-1
CDR3: CASSLMGDGADTQYF

J: TRBJ2-1
V: TRBV6-6
CDR3: CASSYRDRAYNEQFF

J: TRBJ1-2
V: TRBV29-1
CDR3: CSVLGSSTGNYGYTF

J: TRBJ2-4
V: TRBV10-3
CDR3: CASQDGENIQYF

J: TRBJ2-1
V: TRBV29-1
CDR3: CSAGGGRGGNNEQFF

J: TRBJ2-5
V: TRBV6-5
CDR3: CASSLTGGSEETQYF

J: TRBJ2-7
V: TRBV5-1
CDR3: CASSLVRGYEQYF

J: TRBJ1-1
V: TRBV29-1
CDR3: CSVGTGGTEAFF

J: TRBJ2-3
V: TRBV4-1
CDR3: CASSQEGGFSTDTQYF

J: TRBJ2-7
V: TRBV7-2
CDR3: CASSFGSLRDEQYF

J: TRBJ2-5
V: TRBV18
CDR3: CASSPGHQETQYF

J: TRBJ1-2
V: TRBV6-6
CDR3: CASSQYGTYGYTF

J: TRBJ2-5
V: TRBV7-7
CDR3: CASSQRMGARETQYF

J: TRBJ1-4
V: TRBV7-2
CDR3: CASSLVKSQEKLFF

J: TRBJ1-5
V: TRBV6-5
CDR3: CASSPGLSQPQHF

J: TRBJ2-3
V: TRBV6-6
CDR3: CASSYRLRDTQYF

J: TRBJ1-2
V: TRBV28
CDR3: CASRQGGYGYTF

J: TRBJ1-6
V: TRBV7-2
CDR3: CASSPNYRVRDSPLHF

J: TRBJ1-4
V: TRBV29-1
CDR3: CSVGDRVNEKLFF

J: TRBJ1-2
V: TRBV30
CDR3: CAWRMGGYGYTF

J: TRBJ2-7
V: TRBV30
CDR3: CAWSRGLRSSYEQYF

J: TRBJ1-1
V: TRBV7-9
CDR3: CASTGYTEAFF

J: TRBJ1-2
V: TRBV19
CDR3: CASSWTAELGYTF

J: TRBJ2-7
V: TRBV30
CDR3: CAWSLSGGLSYEQYF

J: TRBJ1-1
V: TRBV19
CDR3: CASNSDGGTNTEAFF

J: TRBJ1-5
V: TRBV28
CDR3: CASSRDRASNQPQHF

J: TRBJ1-1
V: TRBV6-1
CDR3: CASSYWGTEAFF

J: TRBJ1-4
V: TRBV9
CDR3: CASSVRPVATNEKLFF

J: TRBJ2-5
V: TRBV5-6
CDR3: CASSRKMTSGGAQETQYF

J: TRBJ1-2
V: TRBV6-4
CDR3: CASSDSSYGYTF

J: TRBJ2-1
V: TRBV7-2
CDR3: CASTPTSGGAGEQFF

J: TRBJ2-3
V: TRBV11-2
CDR3: CASRKGQITDTQYF